The rows below give T cell receptor beta chains drawn from one sample of a study of shared clonotypes between healthy human individuals. Assay: immunoSEQ multiplex PCR; the TCRdb copy retains only in-frame clones and omits some. The repertoire holds about 470,000 clones, roughly 77% seen once, with roughly 13% in the top ten. Sequenced sample: PBMCs. The origin of the receptors is a woman between 40 and 55 years old in good health. Some clones in this sample may be carry-over from other donors' samples. Both conserved end residues are part of each CDR3. The order of the fields is CDR3 protein, CDR3 DNA, V gene, J gene, clone size, D gene. The D gene is left open where the match is weak. Only part of the rows carry a size: once, few, many, or a class if the clone is expanded.

CASSSLRKDYNEQFF	TGTGCCAGCAGTTCCCTCCGAAAGGATTACAATGAGCAGTTCTTC	TRBV28	TRBJ2-1	many	-
CASSLGTGEYEQYF	TGTGCCAGCAGCTTGGGGACAGGAGAGTACGAGCAGTACTTC	TRBV5-5	TRBJ2-7	once	TRBD1
CASSQFYGSAAYNEQFF	TGCGCCAGCAGCCAATTCTATGGTAGCGCGGCCTACAATGAGCAGTTCTTC	TRBV4-1	TRBJ2-1	-	-
CASSTPGTGTYEQYF	TGTGCCAGCAGTACCCCCGGGACTGGGACCTACGAGCAGTACTTC	TRBV28	TRBJ2-7	once	-
CASSTAAGGDGELFF	TGTGCCAGCAGTACGGCAGCGGGAGGTGACGGGGAGCTGTTTTTT	TRBV7-2	TRBJ2-2	many	TRBD2
CASRERLAGETNEQFF	TGTGCCAGCAGGGAAAGACTAGCGGGAGAAACTAATGAGCAGTTCTTC	TRBV6-1	TRBJ2-1	-	TRBD2
CASSSGGGYYNSPLHF	TGTGCCAGCAGCTCAGGTGGGGGGTACTATAATTCACCCCTCCACTTT	TRBV7-2	TRBJ1-6	-	-
CASSSRPVSSTGELFF	TGTGCCAGCAGCTCCCGACCGGTCTCCAGTACCGGGGAGCTGTTTTTT	TRBV7-6	TRBJ2-2	-	-
CASSSTGLRNEQFF	TGTGCCAGTAGCTCTACAGGTCTTCGGAATGAGCAGTTCTTC	TRBV19	TRBJ2-1	-	-
CASSMDRGGETQYF	TGTGCCAGCAGTATGGACAGGGGTGGAGAGACCCAGTACTTC	TRBV6-1	TRBJ2-5	once	TRBD1
CASSQDMASSLTDTQYF	TGCGCCAGCAGCCAAGATATGGCTAGCAGCCTCACAGATACGCAGTATTTT	TRBV4-3	TRBJ2-3	-	-
CASSQDLPGGGIGYEQYF	TGTGCCAGCAGCCAAGACCTACCCGGAGGCGGGATTGGGTACGAGCAGTACTTC	TRBV4-2	TRBJ2-7	-	-
CASSLGTAFEQFF	TGTGCCAGCAGCTTAGGGACTGCCTTTGAGCAGTTCTTC	TRBV7-9	TRBJ2-1	-	-
CASGRAGQDTEAFF	TGTGCCAGCGGACGAGCAGGGCAGGACACTGAAGCTTTCTTT	TRBV28	TRBJ1-1	-	-
CASSDSREGNTDTQYF	TGTGCCAGCAGTGACTCGAGGGAAGGAAATACAGATACGCAGTATTTT	TRBV6-4	TRBJ2-3	-	-
CASSVGPGEGHEQFF	TGTGCCAGCAGCGTAGGCCCGGGAGAAGGGCATGAGCAGTTCTTC	TRBV9	TRBJ2-1	-	-
CASRGSGYGYTF	TGTGCCAGCAGGGGAAGCGGCTATGGCTACACCTTC	TRBV2	TRBJ1-2	-	-
CAWKKAEAGELFF	TGTGCCTGGAAGAAAGCGGAGGCCGGGGAGCTGTTTTTT	TRBV30	TRBJ2-2	-	-
CASRLSSTEAFF	TGTGCCAGCAGACTTTCATCCACTGAAGCTTTCTTT	TRBV5-6	TRBJ1-1	once	-
CATNTAGGSYNEQFF	TGTGCCACAAATACCGCAGGGGGCTCCTACAATGAGCAGTTCTTC	TRBV6-5	TRBJ2-1	-	TRBD1
CASRGQGYYGYTF	TGTGCCAGCAGAGGACAGGGTTACTATGGCTACACCTTC	TRBV19	TRBJ1-2	-	TRBD1
CASSLGTSQETQYF	TGCGCCAGCAGCTTGGGTACTTCTCAAGAGACCCAGTACTTC	TRBV5-1	TRBJ2-5	-	-
CASTPGLAGGETQYF	TGTGCCAGTACCCCGGGACTAGCGGGAGGGGAGACCCAGTACTTC	TRBV5-5	TRBJ2-5	-	TRBD2
CASSLGPGSTEAFF	TGCGCCAGCAGCTTGGGTCCAGGGTCCACTGAAGCTTTCTTT	TRBV5-1	TRBJ1-1	-	-
CASSRTVETEAFF	TGCGCCAGCAGCCGGACAGTAGAAACTGAAGCTTTCTTT	TRBV5-1	TRBJ1-1	-	-
CASSVAGDSSYEQYF	TGTGCCAGCAGCGTAGCTGGAGACAGCTCCTACGAGCAGTACTTC	TRBV9	TRBJ2-7	-	-
CASSLAQNTGELFF	TGCGCCAGCAGCTTGGCCCAGAACACCGGGGAGCTGTTTTTT	TRBV5-1	TRBJ2-2	-	-
CSAGIRDRAEAFF	TGCAGCGCCGGTATCCGGGACAGGGCTGAAGCTTTCTTT	TRBV29-1	TRBJ1-1	-	TRBD1
CASSMDTSGNTIYF	TGCGCCAGCAGCATGGACACCTCTGGAAACACCATATATTTT	TRBV5-1	TRBJ1-3	-	-
CASRSRETYEQYF	TGTGCCAGCAGGTCGCGGGAGACCTACGAGCAGTACTTC	TRBV7-2	TRBJ2-7	-	TRBD2
CASKVGGSTDTQYF	TGTGCCAGCAAGGTGGGCGGGAGCACAGATACGCAGTATTTT	TRBV2	TRBJ2-3	-	-
CASSLASGLTGELFF	TGTGCCAGCAGTTTAGCATCGGGCCTCACCGGGGAGCTGTTTTTT	TRBV28	TRBJ2-2	-	-
CASSKETSLPSYEQYF	TGTGCCAGCAGCAAAGAGACTAGTTTGCCTTCCTACGAGCAGTACTTC	TRBV21-1	TRBJ2-7	many	-
CASTLAGAQYNEQFF	-	TRBV19	TRBJ2-1	once	-
CASSVQGFDGQFF	TGTGCCAGCAGTGTACAGGGTTTCGATGGGCAGTTCTTC	TRBV25-1	TRBJ2-1	-	-
CASSQDVGAQYF	TGTGCCAGCAGCCAAGATGTGGGGGCGCAGTACTTC	TRBV14	TRBJ2-7	many	-